The sample holds many counts of the clone carrying this T cell receptor (beta chain). Its antigen remains unknown. This sample stems from a study of identical twins. Study-wide results and limits: Models came in too low on out-of-frame TCR alpha sharing in monozygotic twins. Within cord blood, abundant beta clonotypes carried fewer insertions, but memory repertoires showed no such trend.

In TCRdb, the 5' RACE reads were re-called with MiXCR into one record per CDR3 protein. The sample includes hundreds of thousands of distinct CDR3 sequences, roughly 7.2% of them seen just once. These records were also assigned to another study, of yellow fever vaccine responses in identical twins.

Sequences were obtained from PBMCs. The receptor was derived from a woman aged 18-29 years in good health.

Written as DNA, the CDR3 is TGTGCCAGCCGCGATAGCGGGGCTAGCACAGATACGCAGTATTTT. Its protein product is CASRDSGASTDTQYF. The chain employs TRBV12-3 or TRBV12-4 and TRBJ2-3, with 8 bases lining up with TRBD2. J lost 0 bases, V lost 8 bases, and 7 bases had no gene match. The CDR3 extends over 15 amino acids.